This T cell receptor beta chain was sequenced for a study of CD8 T cells in ankylosing spondylitis. Findings and limits, study-wide: Clones linked to disease were reported to show significant enrichment in matched ankylosing spondylitis synovial fluid. What appeared characteristic of ankylosing spondylitis blood was a TCR beta motif of 7 or 8 highly homologous variants. Reactive arthritis synovial fluid and blood were previously reported to contain some motif variants.

On this clonotype: Its specificity is not known.

It was by quantitative 5'-RACE with molecular barcodes that TCR beta libraries were made. TCRdb analysed the 5' RACE reads with MiXCR anew, one entry per CDR3 protein. This table has under 550,000 distinct CDR3 sequences, 26% appearing once. CDR1 is LGHDT, CDR2 YNNKEL, per germline (reference sequence). The CDR3 is made up of 17 amino acids. Trimming stripped 1 base from V and 5 bases from J, with 21 bases between. The source of this sequence is a male donor with ankylosing spondylitis. The rearrangement links TRBV3-1 to TRBJ2-7; D is uncertain. The sample comprised blood, either unsorted or a sorted T cell fraction (not recorded which). The DNA of the CDR3 is TGTGCCAGCAGCCAAGGGTTTAACCGAGTAGGTAACCACGAGCAGTACTTC. Translation: CASSQGFNRVGNHEQYF.